The 17 T cell receptor beta chains below come from one sample, sequenced in a study of T-cell memory formation after mild COVID-19. TCRdb fed the 5' RACE reads into MiXCR, producing one record per CDR3 protein. The sample lists roughly 510,000 distinct CDR3 sequences; 15% to 20% were seen once. Sequencing input: PBMCs or a T cell subset sorted from them (not recorded which). The receptors shown here come from an adult woman who had mild COVID-19 (a few samples of this study predate the infection). Cell type and time point are not known.

The chain recombines TRBV7-2 with TRBJ2-3; tentative D call: TRBD2 (6 bases). CDR3 size: 16 residues. Germline loops: CDR1 SGHTA, CDR2 FQGNSA. V lost 3 bases and J 4 bases, leaving 17 bases between the germline ends. The CDR3 sequence is CASSLPWAGRADTQYF. The CDR3 DNA follows: TGTGCCAGCAGCTTGCCCTGGGCGGGGCGGGCAGATACGCAGTATTTT. Complete variable domain (other parts from reference TRBV7-2 and TRBJ2-3): GAGVSQSPSNKVTEKGKDVELRCDPISGHTALYWYRQSLGQGLEFLIYFQGNSAPDKSGLPSDRFSAERTGGSVSTLTIQRTQQEDSAVYLCASSLPWAGRADTQYFGPGTRLTVL.

V and J are TRBV7-9 and TRBJ2-7; D gene uncertain. The CDR3 consists of 16 residues. Trimming removed 2 bases at V and 2 bases at J, with 16 bases between. The germline V gene encodes CDR1 SEHNR and CDR2 FQNEAQ (reference sequence). The CDR3 protein is CASSLPPYGPPYEQYF. In DNA form, the CDR3 reads TGTGCCAGCAGCTTACCCCCGTATGGGCCCCCCTACGAGCAGTACTTC.

This chain connects TRBV5-5 to TRBJ2-3; the match to TRBD2 covers 12 bases. Trimming at V came to 4 bases and at J to 6 bases, leaving 15 bases not matched to a gene. The germline V gene encodes CDR1 SGHKS and CDR2 YYEKEE (reference sequence). The CDR3 runs to 18 residues. The CDR3 DNA is TGTGCCAGCAGCCCTACTAGCGGGGGGACTAAGGGGCAGGATACGCAGTATTTT. Its translation: CASSPTSGGTKGQDTQYF.

The chain has TRBV25-1 and TRBJ2-5, with D maybe TRBD2 (5 bases). Between the trimmed V and J ends, which lost 5 bases and 4 bases, there was a span of 17 bases. Germline V gene data show CDR1 as MGHDK and CDR2 as SYGVNS. The CDR3 runs to 15 residues. DNA of the CDR3: TGTGCCAGCAGTCCTCCCGGACTTGACCGAGAGACCCAGTACTTC. Its protein product is CASSPPGLDRETQYF.

There are many counts of this clonotype. The gene calls are TRBV6-2 or TRBV6-3 and TRBJ2-3; D may be TRBD2 (6 bases). Germline loops: CDR1 MNHEY, CDR2 SVGEGT. This CDR3 comprises 15 residues. Trimming removed 5 bases at V and 0 bases at J, with 12 bases between. CDR3 in amino acids: CASSLSGASTDTQYF. In nucleotides, the CDR3 is TGTGCCAGCAGTCTTAGCGGAGCCAGCACAGATACGCAGTATTTT.

The table lists this clonotype with many counts. This rearrangement joins TRBV7-2 to TRBJ1-1, with D hard to call. Trimming left V 1 base short and J 8 bases short, with 11 bases between. CDR1 and CDR2 (germline): SGHTA, FQGNSA. The CDR3 contains 13 residues. The CDR3 loop is CASSLVGTREAFF. CDR3 nucleotides: TGTGCCAGCAGCTTAGTTGGTACAAGAGAAGCTTTCTTT.

This clonotype has just a few counts. The V and J genes are TRBV15 and TRBJ1-1; D possibly corresponds to TRBD1 (5 bases). The germline V gene has CDR1 LNHNV and CDR2 YYDKDF (reference sequence). The CDR3 has 14 residues. The V end lost 2 bases, the J end lost 4 bases, and 11 bases lay between the germline ends. Here the CDR3 DNA reads TGTGCCACCAGCAGACAGGGTATTGGCACTGAAGCTTTCTTT. It codes for CATSRQGIGTEAFF.

The V and J genes are TRBV5-1 and TRBJ1-1, with D unclear. Per germline, CDR1 SGHRS and CDR2 YFSETQ. The CDR3 contains 17 residues. The V end lost 0 bases, the J end lost 3 bases, and 18 bases lay between the germline ends. Here the CDR3 reads CASSLDDNSAGDTEAFF. CDR3 nucleotides: TGCGCCAGCAGCTTGGACGACAATTCGGCAGGCGACACTGAAGCTTTCTTT. Full variable domain (rest looked up from reference TRBV5-1 and TRBJ1-1): KAGVTQTPRYLIKTRGQQVTLSCSPISGHRSVSWYQQTPGQGLQFLFEYFSETQRNKGNFPGRFSGRQFSNSRSEMNVSTLELGDSALYLCASSLDDNSAGDTEAFFGQGTRLTVV.

This clonotype has ten or more counts. The chain links TRBV11-2 to TRBJ2-1; TRBD2 might be the D (6 bases). The CDR3 runs 15 residues. Germline CDR1 SGHAT, CDR2 FQNNGV. Trimming removed 5 bases from V and 2 bases from J, with 13 bases in between. This chain's CDR3 is CASSGGAGPYNEQFF. CDR3 bases: TGTGCCAGCAGCGGCGGGGCGGGACCCTACAATGAGCAGTTCTTC.

This clonotype has more than one count but fewer than ten. The rearrangement links TRBV24-1 to TRBJ1-5; maybe TRBD1 (5 bases). In germline, CDR1 is KGHDR, CDR2 SFDVKD. V gave up 4 bases and J gave up 6 bases, with 15 bases separating them. CDR3 length equals 15 residues. In DNA form, the CDR3 reads TGTGCCACCAGTGAAGGCGGCGGGGGAGGTCAGCCCCAGCATTTT. This translates into CATSEGGGGGQPQHF.

This clonotype occurred once. The chain carries TRBV6-2 or TRBV6-3 and TRBJ2-4; the D gene could be TRBD1 or TRBD2 (5 bases each). Germline CDR1 MNHEY, CDR2 SVGEGT. V lost 7 bases, J lost 6 bases, and 16 bases lay in between. The CDR3 extends over 14 amino acids. The CDR3 DNA reads as TGTGCCAGCACCCCAACGGGACGCAGAAACATTCAGTACTTC. Its protein product is CASTPTGRRNIQYF.

The gene calls are TRBV7-2 and TRBJ2-7; 9 bases line up with TRBD1. Per the germline V gene, CDR1 is SGHTA and CDR2 is FQGNSA. This CDR3 has 15 amino acids. V lost 1 base, J lost 6 bases, and 7 bases stayed unmatched. The CDR3 DNA is TGTGCCAGCAGCTTAGGTTCCCGGACAGGGGTCGAGCAGTACTTC. Encoded protein: CASSLGSRTGVEQYF.

This clonotype was detected only a few times. The chain uses TRBV18 and TRBJ1-5, with TRBD1 as a possible D gene (6 bases). Looked up from germline, CDR1 is KGHSH and CDR2 is LQKENI. The CDR3 extends over 14 amino acids. V was shortened by 6 bases and J by 3 bases, with 12 bases between the two germline ends. The CDR3, as DNA: TGTGCCAGCTCCCTTTGGGACACCAATCAGCCCCAGCATTTT. This sequence encodes CASSLWDTNQPQHF.

This chain joins TRBV12-3 or TRBV12-4 and TRBJ2-7; 10 nucleotides line up with TRBD1. The CDR3 loop spans 14 amino acids. V gave up 7 bases and J gave up 5 bases; unmatched junction bases: 8. CDR3 nucleotides: TGTGCCAGCAATCGACAGGGGGCGGGAGACGAGCAGTACTTC. It encodes CASNRQGAGDEQYF.

The rearrangement links TRBV6-5 to TRBJ2-7; 7 bases agree with TRBD1. CDR1 and CDR2 (germline): MNHEY, SVGAGI. The CDR3 has 12 residues. Trimming at V came to 6 bases and at J to 6 bases, leaving 5 bases not matched to a gene. CDR3 region: CASSHTGVEQYF. CDR3 coding DNA: TGTGCCAGCAGCCACACAGGGGTCGAGCAGTACTTC.

This clonotype came up a few times. The chain couples TRBV2 to TRBJ2-1; either TRBD1 or TRBD2 may supply D (5 bases each). Germline V lookup: CDR1 SNHLY, CDR2 FYNNEI. V was clipped by 10 bases and J by 9 bases, with 13 bases between them. The CDR3 has 11 amino acids. CDR3 sequence (DNA): TGTGCCACCCCCGGGGCCGGTGAGCAGTTCTTC. Protein product: CATPGAGEQFF.

The J gene is TRBJ2-1, the V gene TRBV4-3, with 11 bases identical to TRBD2. This CDR3 is 15 amino acids long. J lost 8 bases, V lost 1 base, and 4 bases had no gene match. Germline assignment: CDR1 LGHNA and CDR2 YSLEER. The CDR3 coding sequence is TGCGCCAGCAGCCAAGTACTAGCGGGAGACGATGAGCAGTTCTTC. It specifies CASSQVLAGDDEQFF.